The 32 T cell receptor beta chains given below trace back to one sample, sequenced in a study of cytomegalovirus exposure and HLA in healthy donors. Clones were read by immunoSEQ multiplex PCR, and TCRdb kept only the in-frame ones, dropping some. The data show over 250,000 clones, around 86% seen once. Sequencing used PBMCs. These receptors were taken from a woman in her late teens or twenties in good health and CMV-seronegative.

The V call is TRBV5-4, the J call TRBJ2-7; 9 bases fit TRBD1. The CDR3 loop spans 15 amino acids. CDR1 SGHNT and CDR2 YYREEE come from the germline V gene (reference sequence). V dropped 2 bases and J dropped 2; count of bases not matched to a gene: 5. The CDR3 bases are TGTGCCAGCAGCTTAGGTGGACAGGGGCCCTACGAGCAGTACTTC. Translated: CASSLGGQGPYEQYF.

The chain links TRBV9 to TRBJ2-3; tentative D call: TRBD2 (5 bases). With 0 bases removed from V and 6 bases from J, the gap between germline ends came to 8 bases. The CDR3 is 13 amino acids. CDR1 is SGDLS, CDR2 YYNGEE, per germline. The CDR3 sequence: CASSVGRLDTQYF. CDR3 nucleotide sequence: TGTGCCAGCAGCGTAGGGAGGTTGGATACGCAGTATTTT.

Only a few counts were recorded for this clone. Other DNA variants within this sample encode the same CDR3. The chain combines TRBV27 with TRBJ1-2; the D gene is possibly TRBD1 (6 bases). This CDR3 contains 13 residues. V was cut by 2 bases and J by 4 bases, with 8 bases left in between. CDR1 and CDR2 from the germline V gene are MNHEY and SMNVEV (reference sequence). The CDR3 bases are TGTGCCAGCAGTTTAAGGGGGATCTATGGCTACACCTTC. Translating it yields CASSLRGIYGYTF.

This clone turned up a few times. This CDR3 reads CASAKQGVARTFF. CDR3 sequence (DNA): TGTGCCAGCGCTAAACAGGGCGTTGCGAGGACTTTCTTT. This chain joins TRBV18 and TRBJ1-1; weak D call: TRBD1 (6 bases). V shed 8 bases and J shed 12 bases, with 22 bases lying between them. Germline lookup yields CDR1 KGHSH and CDR2 LQKENI. This CDR3 comprises 13 residues.

The V gene is TRBV25-1, the J gene TRBJ2-3, with TRBD2 matching over 11 bases. The CDR3 is 16 residues long. V was pared by 4 bases and J by 2 bases, with 5 bases of the junction left unmatched. Per germline, CDR1 MGHDK and CDR2 SYGVNS. The CDR3 spells CASSGYSGGATDTQYF. The CDR3 nucleotides are TGTGCCAGCAGTGGGTATAGCGGGGGGGCCACAGATACGCAGTATTTT.

The CDR3 DNA reads TGTGCCAGCAGCTCCGGGACAGGAATCTCTGGAAACACCATATATTTT. This sequence encodes CASSSGTGISGNTIYF. J is TRBJ1-3 and V is TRBV5-4, with TRBD1 matching over 8 bases. The CDR3 runs 16 residues. Germline lookup yields CDR1 SGHNT and CDR2 YYREEE (reference sequence). After removal of 3 bases from V and 0 bases from J, the junction contained 5 bases not matched to a gene.

This chain uses TRBV5-1 with TRBJ1-1, with D possibly matching TRBD1 (5 bases). CDR1 is SGHRS, CDR2 YFSETQ, per germline. This CDR3 is built from 15 residues. Trimming took 3 bases from V and 7 from J, leaving 19 bases between them. The CDR3 DNA sequence: TGCGCCAGCAGCTGGCCCCCCGGGGGGTCTAGTGAAGCTTTCTTT. This translates into CASSWPPGGSSEAFF.

The genes are TRBV28 and TRBJ2-5, with 13 bases matching TRBD2. The CDR3 sequence is 16 residues long. J gave up 3 bases and V 6 bases, and 7 bases lay outside the gene matches. CDR1 and CDR2 (germline): MDHEN, SYDVKM. The CDR3: CASSLGLAGTKETQYF. In DNA form, the CDR3 reads TGTGCCAGCAGCCTGGGACTAGCGGGGACCAAAGAGACCCAGTACTTC.

The rearrangement joins TRBV4-3 to TRBJ2-5; tentative D call: TRBD2 (6 bases). There are 13 residues in the CDR3. Germline values: CDR1 LGHNA, CDR2 YSLEER. Deletions cut 1 base from V and 5 bases from J, with 8 bases between. The CDR3 here is CASSQVGGETQYF. The DNA for the CDR3 is TGCGCCAGCAGCCAAGTGGGAGGCGAGACCCAGTACTTC.

This sequence joins TRBV5-6 and TRBJ1-2; no clear D gene. CDR3 length: 16 residues. V lost 2 bases and J 4 bases, leaving 18 bases between the germline ends. Germline V lookup: CDR1 SGHDT, CDR2 YYEEEE. The CDR3 sequence is CASSFNGGVTGYGYTF. The CDR3 coding sequence is TGTGCCAGCAGCTTTAATGGCGGGGTTACGGGCTATGGCTACACCTTC.

The chain recombines TRBV27 with TRBJ2-7; 10 bases match TRBD1. The CDR3 spans 13 residues. Germline loops: CDR1 MNHEY, CDR2 SMNVEV (reference sequence). Trimming at V came to 8 bases and at J to 3 bases, leaving 4 bases not matched to a gene. The CDR3 DNA reads TGTGCCAGCGGGTGGACAGGGGGCTACGAGCAGTACTTC. It yields the protein CASGWTGGYEQYF.

The V and J genes are TRBV18 and TRBJ2-5; 7 bases are a match to TRBD2. Germline CDR1 is KGHSH and CDR2 is LQKENI. The CDR3 sequence is 14 residues long. V dropped 2 bases and J dropped 1; count of bases not matched to a gene: 1. This CDR3 reads CASSPVAGQETQYF. The CDR3 region has the DNA TGTGCCAGCTCACCAGTAGCGGGCCAAGAGACCCAGTACTTC.

CDR3 loop: CASSVVTSNTEAFF. CDR3 coding DNA: TGTGCCAGCAGTGTGGTCACTTCGAACACTGAAGCTTTCTTT. The V gene is TRBV2, the J gene TRBJ1-1, with unresolved D. Trimming cost V 4 bases and J 1 base, with 10 bases left between them. Germline loops: CDR1 SNHLY, CDR2 FYNNEI. This CDR3 contains 14 residues.

The gene calls are TRBV6-1 and TRBJ2-5; 8 bases are a match to TRBD2. Germline-derived CDR1 and CDR2 are MNHNS and SASEGT. Germline trimming cut 6 bases from V and 5 bases from J; bases unmatched to any gene: 11. The CDR3 has 15 residues. For the CDR3, the DNA is TGTGCCAGCAGAGATTCGGGAGGGCCCCAGGAGACCCAGTACTTC. Protein product: CASRDSGGPQETQYF.

The chain couples TRBV4-1 to TRBJ2-2, with 7 positions matching TRBD2. Germline assignment: CDR1 MGHRA and CDR2 YSYEKL. This CDR3 region has 17 residues. V shed 1 base and J 1 base; nucleotides not matched to a gene: 6. CDR3 loop: CASSQGRAGKNTGELFF. DNA for the CDR3: TGCGCCAGCAGCCAAGGGAGAGCGGGGAAGAACACCGGGGAGCTGTTTTTT.

The chain joins TRBV30 to TRBJ2-2, with 10 positions matching TRBD2. This CDR3 contains 16 residues. Germline assignment: CDR1 GTSNPN and CDR2 SVGIG (reference sequence). V lost 2 bases and J lost 2; bases outside the gene matches: 5. The CDR3 is CAWSPGTSVNTGELFF. The DNA for the CDR3 is TGTGCCTGGAGTCCCGGGACTAGCGTTAACACCGGGGAGCTGTTTTTT.

The genes are TRBV4-1 and TRBJ2-1; 9 bases agree with TRBD2. This CDR3 comprises 17 residues. CDR1 and CDR2 from the germline V gene are MGHRA and YSYEKL. With 0 bases clipped from V and 12 bases from J, the junction kept 15 bases outside the gene matches. In DNA, the CDR3 is TGCGCCAGCAGCCAAGACCCTCTAGCGGGAACGGCTGAGGGGCAGTTCTTC. Encoded protein: CASSQDPLAGTAEGQFF.

This clone was counted only a few times. The V call is TRBV5-1, the J call TRBJ2-7; D is possibly TRBD1 (6 bases). The CDR3 is made up of 14 amino acids. CDR1 SGHRS and CDR2 YFSETQ come from the germline V gene. Trimming pared 1 base from V and 4 bases from J, leaving 12 bases between. The chain's CDR3 is CASSLLGGIYEQYF. The CDR3 region has the DNA TGCGCCAGCAGCTTGTTAGGGGGAATTTACGAGCAGTACTTC.

CDR3 DNA: TGTGCCTGGAGTAGGGGCCCGAGCTCTGGAAACACCATATATTTT. This encodes CAWSRGPSSGNTIYF. This chain links TRBV30 with TRBJ1-3; D possibly corresponds to TRBD1 (5 bases). Trimming stripped 2 bases from V and 0 bases from J, with 11 bases between. CDR1 is GTSNPN, CDR2 SVGIG, per germline (reference sequence). This CDR3 spans 15 amino acids. Drawing the rest from reference TRBV30 and TRBJ1-3, the complete variable domain is SQTIHQWPATLVQPVGSPLSLECTVEGTSNPNLYWYRQAAGRGLQLLFYSVGIGQISSEVPQNLSASRPQDRQFILSSKKLLLSDSGFYLCAWSRGPSSGNTIYFGEGSWLTVV.

This clone was seen only once. The chain joins TRBV5-8 to TRBJ2-7; 7 bases are a match to TRBD2. This CDR3 is 13 amino acids long. In germline, CDR1 is SGHTS, CDR2 YDEGEE. V was clipped by 6 bases and J by 9 bases; unmatched bases: 12. The CDR3 protein is CASIRRSGEVQYF. The DNA of the CDR3 is TGTGCCAGCATCCGTCGGAGCGGGGAGGTGCAGTACTTC.

This clone was seen a single time. The V call is TRBV5-4, the J call TRBJ2-2, with TRBD1 identical over 11 bases. This CDR3 is 16 amino acids long. V shed 4 bases, J shed 6 bases, and the junction held 8 bases outside the gene matches. Germline V gives CDR1 SGHNT, CDR2 YYREEE (reference sequence). The CDR3 bases are TGTGCCAGCAGCCAATTGGACAGGGGGCTCTCCGGGGAGCTGTTTTTT. Amino acids: CASSQLDRGLSGELFF. The whole variable domain, filled in from reference TRBV5-4 and TRBJ2-2, reads ETGVTQSPTHLIKTRGQQVTLRCSSQSGHNTVSWYQQALGQGPQFIFQYYREEENGRGNFPPRFSGLQFPNYSSELNVNALELDDSALYLCASSQLDRGLSGELFFGEGSRLTVL.

This chain joins TRBV4-1 and TRBJ2-3, with D perhaps matching TRBD2 (5 bases). Germline V CDR1 and CDR2: MGHRA, YSYEKL. This CDR3 has 17 residues. Trimming removed 0 bases from V and 1 base from J, with 14 bases in between. The DNA for the CDR3 is TGCGCCAGCAGCCAAGAGCGGGTGCCCAGCGGCACAGATACGCAGTATTTT. Protein: CASSQERVPSGTDTQYF.

The genes are TRBV6-5 and TRBJ1-3; 7 bases align to TRBD1. Per germline, CDR1 MNHEY and CDR2 SVGAGI. This CDR3 contains 12 residues. Here the CDR3 reads CAAGGPGNTIYF. The CDR3 nucleotides read TGTGCAGCAGGGGGACCTGGAAACACCATATATTTT.

V is TRBV5-1 and J is TRBJ1-1; D uncertain. V lost 0 bases, J lost 5 bases, and 11 bases lay in between. Germline values: CDR1 SGHRS, CDR2 YFSETQ. The length of the CDR3 is 14 residues. CDR3 sequence: CASSLVGERTEAFF. The CDR3 DNA reads TGCGCCAGCAGCTTGGTGGGAGAACGTACTGAAGCTTTCTTT.

The gene calls are TRBV2 and TRBJ1-2; no definite D call. CDR3 length: 11 amino acids. Between the trimmed V and J ends, which lost 6 bases and 6 bases, there was a span of 8 bases. Germline V gives CDR1 SNHLY, CDR2 FYNNEI. In nucleotides, the CDR3 is TGTGCCAGCAGGGCGACTGATGGCTACACCTTC. Translating gives CASRATDGYTF.

The chain joins TRBV30 to TRBJ1-1; the D gene is possibly TRBD1 (6 bases). CDR1 and CDR2 (germline): GTSNPN, SVGIG (reference sequence). V lost 5 bases and J lost 3, with 7 bases in between. The CDR3 is 11 amino acids. The CDR3 DNA reads TGTGCCTGGTCAGGGGACACTGAAGCTTTCTTT. It is translated as CAWSGDTEAFF.

The chain carries TRBV27 and TRBJ1-2; 9 nucleotides agree with TRBD1. Germline assignment: CDR1 MNHEY and CDR2 SMNVEV (reference sequence). Trimming removed 5 bases from V and 4 bases from J; junction bases left unmatched: 8. CDR3 length: 15 amino acids. Here the CDR3 DNA reads TGTGCCAGCAGTCCGGGGACAGGGCGTTCCTATGGCTACACCTTC. This translates into CASSPGTGRSYGYTF.

The chain employs TRBV4-2 and TRBJ2-7; 11 bases line up with TRBD1. The V segment lost 0 bases and the J segment 3 bases; nucleotides outside the gene matches: 7. This CDR3 contains 17 residues. The V gene's germline CDR1 is LGHNA and CDR2 YNFKEQ. CDR3 DNA: TGTGCCAGCAGCCAAGATCACGGGACAGGGGGTCACTACGAGCAGTACTTC. Its protein product is CASSQDHGTGGHYEQYF.

The CDR3 region is CASNTGYTEAFF. DNA of the CDR3: TGTGCCAGTAACACAGGGTACACTGAAGCTTTCTTT. The chain combines TRBV6-5 with TRBJ1-1, with a tentative D call TRBD1 (6 bases). This CDR3 comprises 12 residues. Trimming removed 9 bases at V and 3 bases at J, with 11 bases between. Per the germline V gene, CDR1 is MNHEY and CDR2 is SVGAGI.

This clone was counted once. The rearrangement uses TRBV5-4 and TRBJ1-2, with D unclear. Germline values: CDR1 SGHNT, CDR2 YYREEE (reference sequence). This CDR3 is built from 13 residues. V was cut by 0 bases and J by 4 bases, with 7 bases left in between. CDR3 in amino acids: CASSLAGGYGYTF. CDR3 coding DNA: TGTGCCAGCAGCTTGGCCGGCGGCTATGGCTACACCTTC.

This clone has just one count. This sequence joins TRBV19 and TRBJ2-1; 12 bases fit TRBD2. J was trimmed by 4 bases and V by 6 bases; bases with no gene match: 7. Germline assignment: CDR1 LNHDA and CDR2 SQIVND (reference sequence). This CDR3 is built from 16 residues. CDR3 in DNA: TGTGCCAGTAGCATGTCTAGCGGGAGGGTTTACAATGAGCAGTTCTTC. Amino acid sequence: CASSMSSGRVYNEQFF.

The chain is built from TRBV6-6 and TRBJ2-1, with D possibly TRBD2 on 5 matching bases. Germline CDR1 is MNHNY and CDR2 is SVGAGI (reference sequence). Trimming removed 6 bases from V and 4 bases from J, with 10 bases in between. The CDR3 loop spans 13 amino acids. In DNA form, the CDR3 reads TGTGCCAGCAGGAGGGATGTTTACAATGAGCAGTTCTTC. Residues: CASRRDVYNEQFF.